The clone carrying this T cell receptor (beta chain) appeared many times. Antigen unknown. These data are taken from a study of regulatory T cells in long-lasting Graves disease. Points from the study as a whole: It was in persistent disease that TRBV28, TRBJ1-2 and TRBJ2-5 were favored.

This sample's time point: newly diagnosed GD, antithyroid drugs for less than 3 months. The TCR library was made from RNA extracted from PBMCs. To make TCR beta libraries, researchers used iRepertoire HTBI primers and Arm-PCR of CDR3 regions. TCRdb re-derived calls from the multiplex PCR reads in MiXCR, one entry per CDR3 protein. This sample has approximately 230,000 distinct CDR3 sequences, with around 16% found just once. CDR1 is MNHNS and CDR2 is SASEGT in the germline V gene. Trimming took off 11 bases at V and 0 bases at J, with 11 bases between the two ends. There are 13 residues in the CDR3. The J gene is TRBJ1-3, the V gene TRBV6-1, with D unclear. The input for sequencing was peripheral blood mononuclear cells (PBMCs), taken at new diagnosis, from a patient treated with antithyroid drugs. The TCR sequence derives from a female donor with Graves disease. The CDR3 DNA reads TGTGCCGTGTCAGATGACTCTGGAAACACCATATATTTT. Its protein product is CAVSDDSGNTIYF.